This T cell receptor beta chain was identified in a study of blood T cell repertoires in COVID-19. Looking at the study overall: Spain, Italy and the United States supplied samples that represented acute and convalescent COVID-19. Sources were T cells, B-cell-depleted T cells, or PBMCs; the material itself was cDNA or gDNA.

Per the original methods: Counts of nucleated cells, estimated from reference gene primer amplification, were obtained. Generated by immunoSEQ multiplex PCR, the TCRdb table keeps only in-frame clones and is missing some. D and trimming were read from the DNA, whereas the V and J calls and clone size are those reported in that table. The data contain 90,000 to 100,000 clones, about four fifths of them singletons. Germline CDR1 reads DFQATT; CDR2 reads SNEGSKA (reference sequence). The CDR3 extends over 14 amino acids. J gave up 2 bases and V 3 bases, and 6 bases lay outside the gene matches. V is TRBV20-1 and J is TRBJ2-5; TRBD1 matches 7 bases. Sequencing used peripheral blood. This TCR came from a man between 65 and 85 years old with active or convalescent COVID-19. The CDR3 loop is CSASLGQRQETQYF. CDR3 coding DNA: TGCAGTGCTAGTTTGGGACAGCGACAAGAGACCCAGTACTTC.